These 24 T cell receptor beta chains originate from one sample sequenced in a study of blood T cells in healthy people across ages. A second PCR, run for roughly 7 to 12 cycles, used a sample-barcoded 5' primer plus a J-beta primer mix. TCRdb recomputed calls from the 5' RACE reads with MiXCR, one row per CDR3 protein. The sample consists of hundreds of thousands of distinct CDR3 sequences, around 68% of them appearing once. The sequencing sample was made of blood. These receptors came from a young man in good health.

The DNA of the CDR3 is TGTGCCATCAGCGGTGACCTGGGGGATGGCTACACCTTC. It yields the protein CAISGDLGDGYTF. The rearrangement uses TRBV10-3 and TRBJ1-2, with D possibly matching TRBD1 (5 bases). Trimming pared 6 bases from V and 6 bases from J, leaving 14 bases between. CDR3 length equals 13 residues. Germline CDR1 is ENHRY and CDR2 is SYGVKD.

With respect to this clonotype: Sequence at one end of the junction differs from germline and may be a read error. The V call is TRBV6-4, the J call TRBJ2-1; TRBD2 matches 9 bases. The CDR3 is made up of 15 amino acids. Germline V lookup: CDR1 MRHNA, CDR2 SNTAGT. CDR3 amino acids: CASSESAGGQETLYF. The CDR3 DNA is TGTGCCAGCAGTGAGTCCGCGGGGGGGCAAGAGACCCTGTACTTC.

The rearrangement uses TRBV11-2 and TRBJ2-5; D ambiguous. Trimming shortened V by 5 bases and J by 2 bases, and 6 bases separated the two germline ends. This CDR3 region has 12 residues. Germline-derived CDR1 and CDR2 are SGHAT and FQNNGV. This CDR3 is CASSAIQETQYF. The CDR3 nucleotides are TGTGCCAGCAGCGCAATTCAAGAGACCCAGTACTTC.

CDR3 DNA sequence: TGTGCCATCAGTGAGTCTCTAGCGGGGCTCACCGGGGAGCTGTTTTTT. It yields the protein CAISESLAGLTGELFF. The genes are TRBV10-3 and TRBJ2-2; 9 nucleotides match TRBD2. CDR3 length: 16 residues. Germline CDR1 and CDR2: ENHRY and SYGVKD. V shed 0 bases, J shed 4 bases, and the junction held 3 bases outside the gene matches.

The chain is built from TRBV4-3 and TRBJ2-5; tentatively, D is TRBD1 or TRBD2 (6 bases each). This CDR3 has 17 residues. V lost 0 bases and J lost 3, with 17 bases in between. Germline V gene data show CDR1 as LGHNA and CDR2 as YSLEER. CDR3 residues: CASSQELTGGLEETQYF. The CDR3 DNA reads TGCGCCAGCAGCCAAGAATTAACCGGGGGCTTAGAAGAGACCCAGTACTTC.

Comments on this clonotype: One junction end disagrees with the germline gene, perhaps due to a read error. The V gene is TRBV10-3, the J gene TRBJ2-1, with TRBD1 matching 7 bases. Germline V gives CDR1 ENHRY, CDR2 SYGVKD. This CDR3 has 16 residues. The CDR3 loop reads CAISRRQGSSYNKQFF. The CDR3, as DNA: TGTGCCATCAGCCGGCGACAGGGAAGCTCCTACAATAAGCAGTTCTTC.

The chain employs TRBV9 and TRBJ2-3, with 8 bases aligning to TRBD2. The CDR3 is made up of 14 amino acids. CDR1 SGDLS and CDR2 YYNGEE come from the germline V gene. V was pared by 6 bases and J by 1 base, with 4 bases of the junction left unmatched. Written as DNA, the CDR3 is TGTGCCAGCACGGGCGGGGGGCGCACAGATACGCAGTATTTT. Residues: CASTGGGRTDTQYF.

The chain combines TRBV7-9 with TRBJ1-2; TRBD1 aligns across 8 bases. This CDR3 has 15 residues. V dropped 1 base and J dropped 4; count of bases not matched to a gene: 5. Germline V gives CDR1 SEHNR, CDR2 FQNEAQ (reference sequence). The CDR3 spells CASSLVPGGVYGYTF. As DNA, the CDR3 is TGTGCCAGCAGCTTAGTCCCAGGGGGCGTCTATGGCTACACCTTC.

The J gene is TRBJ2-3, the V gene TRBV5-1; 9 positions agree with TRBD2. Per germline, CDR1 SGHRS and CDR2 YFSETQ. Trimming cost V 4 bases and J 3 bases; bases outside gene matches: 9. The CDR3 is made up of 16 amino acids. CDR3 coding DNA: TGCGCCAGCAGCGAAAATCTAGCGGGGAGAACAGATACGCAGTATTTT. It is translated as CASSENLAGRTDTQYF.

The genes are TRBV6-5 and TRBJ2-5, with a tentative D call TRBD1 (5 bases). The V and J ends lost 0 bases and 2 bases respectively, with 19 bases between them. Germline lookup yields CDR1 MNHEY and CDR2 SVGAGI. The length of the CDR3 is 18 residues. CDR3 in amino acids: CASSYSRVAGMGQETQYF. In nucleotides, the CDR3 is TGTGCCAGCAGTTACTCGAGAGTGGCAGGGATGGGGCAAGAGACCCAGTACTTC.

The rearrangement links TRBV20-1 to TRBJ1-2; D ambiguous. The V gene's germline CDR1 is DFQATT and CDR2 SNEGSKA (reference sequence). V lost 0 bases and J 8 bases, leaving 10 bases between the germline ends. The CDR3 totals 12 residues. This CDR3 reads CSARESSGGYTF. CDR3 sequence (DNA): TGCAGTGCTAGAGAATCGTCGGGCGGCTACACCTTC.

The chain combines TRBV12-3 or TRBV12-4 with TRBJ2-1; 14 bases fit TRBD2. The CDR3 is 16 amino acids. The trim removed 5 bases at V and 10 bases at J, leaving 10 bases unmatched. The CDR3 loop is CASSPRGTSGGGEQFF. In nucleotides, the CDR3 is TGTGCCAGCAGTCCCCGGGGGACTAGCGGGGGAGGAGAGCAGTTCTTC.

This clonotype was seen a handful of times. The rearrangement uses TRBV7-2 and TRBJ2-7, with 10 positions matching TRBD2. Germline loops: CDR1 SGHTA, CDR2 FQGNSA. This CDR3 contains 15 residues. V dropped 5 bases and J dropped 2; count of bases not matched to a gene: 6. CDR3 in amino acids: CASSPRLAGTYEQYF. CDR3 coding DNA: TGTGCCAGCAGCCCCCGACTAGCGGGTACCTACGAGCAGTACTTC.

The chain has TRBV7-2 and TRBJ1-1; TRBD1 aligns across 7 bases. The length of the CDR3 is 14 residues. V was pared by 2 bases and J by 4 bases, with 4 bases of the junction left unmatched. Germline V lookup: CDR1 SGHTA, CDR2 FQGNSA. The CDR3 DNA is TGTGCCAGCAGCTTAAATACAGGGGTCACTGAAGCTTTCTTT. Translation gives CASSLNTGVTEAFF.

The J gene is TRBJ2-3, the V gene TRBV7-9; D may be TRBD2 (6 bases). V was clipped by 1 base and J by 4 bases, with 21 bases between them. From germline, CDR1 is SEHNR and CDR2 FQNEAQ (reference sequence). The CDR3 covers 18 residues. In DNA form, the CDR3 reads TGTGCCAGCAGCTTAGAGTTCGGGAGCCCCGTTGAGGCAGATACGCAGTATTTT. It is translated as CASSLEFGSPVEADTQYF.

The V and J genes are TRBV5-1 and TRBJ1-2; 7 bases match TRBD1. CDR3 length: 13 residues. Germline CDR1 reads SGHRS; CDR2 reads YFSETQ. The V gene end was trimmed by 0 bases and the J gene end by 6 bases; junction bases not matched to a gene: 2. This CDR3 is CASSLDQGDGYTF. CDR3 in DNA: TGCGCCAGCAGCTTGGATCAGGGGGATGGCTACACCTTC.

This clonotype was observed once. The junction shows a germline mismatch at one end, possibly a read error. The chain employs TRBV12-3 or TRBV12-4 and TRBJ2-6; tentatively, D is TRBD1 (5 bases). The CDR3 sequence is 17 residues long. CDR3: CASSLVLQPSGASVLTF. The CDR3 DNA sequence: TGTGCCAGCAGTTTAGTGTTACAGCCTTCTGGGGCCAGCGTCCTGACTTTC.

The V and J genes are TRBV4-3 and TRBJ2-7, with D unresolved. The CDR3 runs 13 residues. Germline CDR1 LGHNA, CDR2 YSLEER. The V end was cut by 1 base, the J end by 2 bases, with 6 bases between. CDR3 residues: CASSQGPAYEQYF. The CDR3 region has the DNA TGCGCCAGCAGCCAAGGCCCAGCCTACGAGCAGTACTTC.

This clonotype was seen only once. CDR3 in amino acids: CASSPYEKGPNEQYF. CDR3 sequence (DNA): TGTGCCAGCTCACCTTACGAAAAGGGCCCCAATGAGCAGTACTTC. J is TRBJ2-5 and V is TRBV18; D is unresolved. CDR1 is KGHSH, CDR2 LQKENI, per germline. CDR3 size: 15 residues. Trimming took 3 bases from V and 11 from J, leaving 22 bases between them.

V and J are TRBV4-2 and TRBJ1-5, with TRBD1 matching 8 bases. The J segment lost 5 bases and the V segment lost 4 bases, leaving 10 bases of the junction unmatched. Germline loops: CDR1 LGHNA, CDR2 YNFKEQ. There are 16 residues in the CDR3. The CDR3 bases are TGTGCCAGCAGCCCTTGGGGAACAGGGGGGGATCAGCCCCAGCATTTT. It specifies CASSPWGTGGDQPQHF.

The rearrangement links TRBV28 to TRBJ1-2; 9 positions match TRBD1. Trimming cost V 6 bases and J 8 bases; bases outside gene matches: 13. The CDR3 contains 15 residues. Germline CDR1 MDHEN, CDR2 SYDVKM. CDR3 nucleotides: TGTGCCAGCAGAACCGGACCGGGACAGGGTCAGGGCTACACCTTC. Amino acid sequence: CASRTGPGQGQGYTF.

This clonotype was seen more than once but under ten times. This chain connects TRBV4-3 to TRBJ2-5; 7 bases align to TRBD2. The CDR3 extends over 17 amino acids. Germline trimming cut 1 base from V and 1 base from J; bases unmatched to any gene: 9. The germline gives CDR1 LGHNA, CDR2 YSLEER. CDR3 loop: CASSQVLGGGSQETQYF. In nucleotides, the CDR3 is TGCGCCAGCAGCCAAGTCTTGGGCGGGGGAAGCCAAGAGACCCAGTACTTC.

This clonotype came up once. The chain is built from TRBV12-3 or TRBV12-4 and TRBJ2-1; no firm D call. The CDR3 spans 15 residues. V was clipped by 7 bases and J by 1 base, with 14 bases between them. The CDR3 region is CASKKTPLSYNEQFF. DNA for the CDR3: TGTGCCAGCAAGAAGACACCTCTTTCCTACAATGAGCAGTTCTTC.

The gene calls are TRBV2 and TRBJ2-7; the match to TRBD1 covers 8 bases. The CDR3 covers 15 residues. In germline, CDR1 is SNHLY, CDR2 FYNNEI. V lost 8 bases to trimming and J lost 3 bases; unmatched junction nucleotides: 12. The DNA of the CDR3 is TGTGCCAGCCCCAGGAGGGGACAGGAGGGCTACGAGCAGTACTTC. Translation: CASPRRGQEGYEQYF.